A single T cell receptor beta chain is shown here with its context. This sample was taken from a study of blood T cell repertoires in COVID-19. Study in general: Sample material is recorded as cDNA or gDNA derived from T cells, B-cell-depleted T cells, or PBMCs.

The V and J ends lost 7 bases and 4 bases, in that order; junction bases with no gene match: 18. Germline CDR1 reads LGHDT; CDR2 reads YNNKEL (reference sequence). The length of the CDR3 is 18 residues. Authors' methods: Quantification of nucleated cells was approximated via reference gene primer amplification. Assay used: immunoSEQ multiplex PCR; TCRdb lists only in-frame clones, some missing. D and trimming come from the DNA, and the V and J calls and clone size come from that table. Among 75,000 to 100,000 clones listed, almost 85% were seen once. This chain links TRBV3-1 (or the pseudogene TRBV3-2) with TRBJ2-3; 9 nucleotides line up with TRBD2. The material sequenced was peripheral blood. The receptor's source is a man aged 45-60 years with active or convalescent COVID-19. The CDR3 bases are TGTGCCAGCAACCATCCATTGGGTGCGGGGGGGCCCCCAGATACGCAGTATTTT. Translated, it gives CASNHPLGAGGPPDTQYF.